Presented here are 24 T cell receptor beta chains from one specimen sequenced in a study of cytomegalovirus exposure and HLA in healthy donors (TCRdb year 2017). The receptor library was made with the immunoSEQ multiplex PCR assay. A mixture of 60 forward primers for TCR Vbeta segments and 13 reverse primers for TCR Jbeta segments was used in the multiplex PCR. TCRdb re-hosts the immuneACCESS table, in-frame sequences only. Its copies lack some clones; in the studies checked, an unresolved V gene accounts for under half of them, and the cause for the rest is not known. The sample table holds more than 95,000 clones, of which around 77% were seen once. The biggest ten clones account for roughly 13% of the sample. Sequencing used PBMCs. The receptors here all came from a woman in her thirties or forties in good health and CMV-seropositive.

Remarks on this clone: Lacking the conserved final phenylalanine or tryptophan, this CDR3 likely reflects a read error. It is unclear where the CDR3 begins or ends on the DNA, so no DNA is shown, and the CDR3 is as TCRdb lists it. V is TRBV27 and J is TRBJ2-3; TRBD2 is taken as the D call from the table, unchecked against the DNA. Counting both end residues, the CDR3 totals 12 amino acids. Germline values: CDR1 MNHEY, CDR2 SMNVEV (reference sequence). The CDR3 region is CASSSSTDTHYL.

The gene calls are TRBV2 and TRBJ1-4; 8 nucleotides agree with TRBD1. CDR1 is SNHLY, CDR2 FYNNEI, per germline. After removal of 6 bases from V and 4 bases from J, the junction contained 4 bases not matched to a gene. This CDR3 spans 14 amino acids. The CDR3 here is CASSKGQVNEKLFF. For the CDR3, the DNA is TGTGCCAGCAGCAAGGGACAGGTTAATGAAAAACTGTTTTTT.

The rearrangement uses TRBV30 and TRBJ1-5; the D is unclear. CDR1 and CDR2 (germline): GTSNPN, SVGIG (reference sequence). Trimming removed 0 bases at V and 7 bases at J, with 10 bases between. The CDR3 has 13 amino acids. The CDR3 nucleotides are TGTGCCTGGAGTGTAGGCGGGTTCCAGCCCCAGCATTTT. Translated: CAWSVGGFQPQHF.

The chain employs TRBV28 and TRBJ2-5; TRBD2 matches 10 bases. CDR3 length: 12 residues. V lost 10 bases, J lost 5 bases, and 4 bases stayed unmatched. The germline V gene encodes CDR1 MDHEN and CDR2 SYDVKM. The CDR3 region is CATQAGGETQYF. CDR3 coding DNA: TGTGCCACTCAAGCGGGAGGGGAGACCCAGTACTTC.

This clone occurred once. This chain links TRBV6-1 with TRBJ2-5, with 13 bases identical to TRBD2. The J call is in doubt because the DNA end fits TRBJ2-7 better. The CDR3 loop spans 15 amino acids. Germline V gene lookup returns CDR1 MNHNS and CDR2 SASEGT. The CDR3 loop reads CASRTSGRVGGEQYF. CDR3 in DNA: TGTGCCAGCAGAACTAGCGGGAGGGTCGGGGGCGAGCAGTACTTC.

This clone was observed a few times. Other DNA sequences of this sample code for an identical CDR3. The V gene is TRBV5-1, the J gene TRBJ2-2; possibly TRBD1 for D (5 bases). The CDR3 covers 15 residues. Germline V lookup: CDR1 SGHRS, CDR2 YFSETQ. Deletions cut 0 bases from V and 4 bases from J, with 10 bases between. The chain's CDR3 is CASSLVAGLTGELFF. CDR3 bases: TGCGCCAGCAGCTTGGTGGCAGGGCTCACCGGGGAGCTGTTTTTT.

The chain has TRBV13 and TRBJ1-1; D not resolved. The CDR3 spans 17 residues. V lost 1 base and J 1 base, leaving 16 bases between the germline ends. CDR1 is PRHDT, CDR2 FYEKMQ, per germline (reference sequence). CDR3 sequence reads: CASSLARGNLGNTEAFF. DNA of the CDR3: TGTGCCAGCAGCTTAGCGAGAGGGAATCTCGGGAACACTGAAGCTTTCTTT.

The sample holds one count of this clone. The chain combines TRBV11-2 with TRBJ1-2; 7 positions agree with TRBD1. V lost 4 bases to trimming and J lost 5 bases; unmatched junction nucleotides: 13. CDR3 length: 16 residues. In germline, CDR1 is SGHAT, CDR2 FQNNGV. CDR3 in DNA: TGTGCCAGCAGCTCCGCCAGGCAGGGGGTAGATTATGGCTACACCTTC. Translation gives CASSSARQGVDYGYTF.

The gene calls are TRBV7-8 and TRBJ2-3, with a possible D match to TRBD2 (5 bases). The V gene lost 1 base and the J gene lost 0 bases, with 14 bases spanning the gap. The germline CDR1 and CDR2 sequences are SGHVS and FQNEAQ. This CDR3 region has 17 residues. CDR3: CASSLGRWEISTDTQYF. The CDR3 coding sequence is TGTGCCAGCAGCTTAGGTCGGTGGGAGATAAGCACAGATACGCAGTATTTT. The full variable domain, rest sourced from reference TRBV7-8 and TRBJ2-3, is GAGVSQSPRYKVAKRGQDVALRCDPISGHVSLFWYQQALGQGPEFLTYFQNEAQLDKSGLPSDRFFAERPEGSVSTLKIQRTQQEDSAVYLCASSLGRWEISTDTQYFGPGTRLTVL.

V and J are TRBV28 and TRBJ1-1, with D uncertain. Germline V gives CDR1 MDHEN, CDR2 SYDVKM. The CDR3 has 15 amino acids. Trimming pared 2 bases from V and 5 bases from J, leaving 15 bases between. CDR3 in amino acids: CASSLVPRPWTEAFF. DNA for the CDR3: TGTGCCAGCAGTTTAGTCCCGCGGCCCTGGACTGAAGCTTTCTTT.

The chain has TRBV28 and TRBJ1-5; 8 bases map to TRBD1. The germline V gene encodes CDR1 MDHEN and CDR2 SYDVKM. The CDR3 is made up of 15 amino acids. V was pared by 2 bases and J by 7 bases, with 7 bases of the junction left unmatched. The CDR3 reads CASSLETGVGQPQHF. CDR3 in DNA: TGTGCCAGCAGTTTAGAGACAGGGGTAGGACAGCCCCAGCATTTT.

The J gene is TRBJ2-1, the V gene TRBV28, with D hard to call. CDR1 is MDHEN, CDR2 SYDVKM, per germline. The CDR3 has 15 amino acids. Between the trimmed V and J ends, which lost 2 bases and 7 bases, there was a span of 15 bases. The CDR3 DNA follows: TGTGCCAGCAGTTTAACTCCCACGGCGGTAAATGAGCAGTTCTTC. It is translated as CASSLTPTAVNEQFF.

V usage is TRBV12-5 and J usage is TRBJ2-2, with 7 bases fitting TRBD1. Germline CDR1 reads LGHNT; CDR2 reads FRNRAP. This CDR3 is built from 16 residues. The V and J ends lost 5 bases and 0 bases, in that order; junction bases with no gene match: 6. CDR3 in amino acids: CASGEVTGTNTGELFF. In DNA form, the CDR3 reads TGTGCTAGTGGTGAGGTGACAGGGACGAACACCGGGGAGCTGTTTTTT.

This chain uses TRBV13 with TRBJ2-1, with D possibly TRBD2 on 5 matching bases. The CDR3 covers 13 residues. In germline, CDR1 is PRHDT, CDR2 FYEKMQ (reference sequence). With 1 base removed from V and 10 bases from J, the gap between germline ends came to 11 bases. CDR3 region: CASSLALRGEQFF. Here the CDR3 DNA reads TGTGCCAGCAGCTTAGCCCTTAGAGGGGAGCAGTTCTTC. Full variable domain (rest looked up from reference TRBV13 and TRBJ2-1): AAGVIQSPRHLIKEKRETATLKCYPIPRHDTVYWYQQGPGQDPQFLISFYEKMQSDKGSIPDRFSAQQFSDYHSELNMSSLELGDSALYFCASSLALRGEQFFGPGTRLTVL.

The rearrangement uses TRBV2 and TRBJ2-1; TRBD2 might be the D (6 bases). The V end was cut by 3 bases, the J end by 2 bases, with 8 bases between. The length of the CDR3 is 14 residues. CDR1 SNHLY and CDR2 FYNNEI come from the germline V gene. The CDR3 sequence is CASSEGGTYNEQFF. Here the CDR3 DNA reads TGTGCCAGCAGTGAGGGCGGGACCTACAATGAGCAGTTCTTC.

The gene calls are TRBV29-1 and TRBJ1-1; no firm D call. V lost 4 bases to trimming and J lost 1 base, with 10 bases between them. The CDR3 totals 13 residues. Germline values: CDR1 SQVTM, CDR2 ANQGSEA. This CDR3 reads CSVAGLPNTEAFF. For the CDR3, the DNA is TGCAGCGTTGCTGGCCTCCCGAACACTGAAGCTTTCTTT.

This clone was seen once. The rearrangement joins TRBV18 to TRBJ2-4, with D unclear. The CDR3 totals 12 residues. Trimming took 3 bases from V and 11 from J, leaving 11 bases between them. In germline, CDR1 is KGHSH, CDR2 LQKENI. In DNA, the CDR3 is TGTGCCAGCTCACCGGGCCAGCAACTTCAGTACTTC. Its protein product is CASSPGQQLQYF. Full variable domain (remainder filled in from reference TRBV18 and TRBJ2-4): NAGVMQNPRHLVRRRGQEARLRCSPMKGHSHVYWYRQLPEEGLKFMVYLQKENIIDESGMPKERFSAEFPKEGPSILRIQQVVRGDSAAYFCASSPGQQLQYFGAGTRLSVL.

The chain is built from TRBV6-6 and TRBJ2-7, with TRBD1 as a possible D gene (6 bases). Trimming cost V 2 bases and J 3 bases, with 8 bases left between them. The germline V gene has CDR1 MNHNY and CDR2 SVGAGI (reference sequence). The CDR3 contains 13 residues. The CDR3: CASSYGQYYEQYF. For the CDR3, the DNA is TGTGCCAGCAGTTACGGACAGTACTACGAGCAGTACTTC.

This clone turned up a few times. The rearrangement joins TRBV29-1 to TRBJ2-3; 11 positions agree with TRBD1. The CDR3 loop spans 13 amino acids. Germline CDR1 and CDR2: SQVTM and ANQGSEA. V gave up 7 bases and J gave up 5 bases; unmatched junction bases: 5. The CDR3 nucleotides read TGCAGCGCCCGGACAGGGGGCATAGATACGCAGTATTTT. It encodes CSARTGGIDTQYF.

The rearrangement joins TRBV6-1 to TRBJ1-1; D uncertain. V lost 5 bases, J lost 4 bases, and 11 bases lay in between. The CDR3 is 13 residues long. Looked up from germline, CDR1 is MNHNS and CDR2 is SASEGT. DNA of the CDR3: TGTGCCAGCAGTAGAGTGCGGGGCACTGAAGCTTTCTTT. Translating gives CASSRVRGTEAFF.

CDR3 DNA: TGTGCCAGCAGCCTCGGGTCAGCGGGGACTACCTACGAGCAGTACTTC. Translating gives CASSLGSAGTTYEQYF. V and J are TRBV27 and TRBJ2-7, with TRBD2 matching over 7 bases. The CDR3 is 16 residues long. The V gene's germline CDR1 is MNHEY and CDR2 SMNVEV (reference sequence). The V segment lost 6 bases and the J segment 2 bases; nucleotides outside the gene matches: 13.

CDR3 DNA: TGTGCCTGGAGCGGAGGAGACGCGGGAAGGCCCCAGCATTTT. Translating gives CAWSGGDAGRPQHF. This sequence joins TRBV30 and TRBJ1-5; D ambiguous. Trimming stripped 3 bases from V and 9 bases from J, with 18 bases between. CDR1 is GTSNPN and CDR2 is SVGIG in the germline V gene (reference sequence). The CDR3 covers 14 residues.

The V and J genes are TRBV25-1 and TRBJ2-7, with a weak D call TRBD2 (5 bases). CDR1 MGHDK and CDR2 SYGVNS come from the germline V gene. There are 13 residues in the CDR3. V shed 5 bases and J shed 4 bases, with 12 bases lying between them. The DNA for the CDR3 is TGTGCCAGCAGTACCTTTAGCGCTTACGAGCAGTACTTC. Residues: CASSTFSAYEQYF.

The chain employs TRBV11-1 and TRBJ2-5; perhaps TRBD2 as D (6 bases). Trimming stripped 1 base from V and 7 bases from J, with 13 bases between. The CDR3 has 14 amino acids. The germline gives CDR1 SGHAT, CDR2 FQDESV (reference sequence). The CDR3 is CASSLGRSSGTQYF. In nucleotides, the CDR3 is TGTGCCAGCAGCTTAGGCCGGAGTAGCGGGACCCAGTACTTC.